This T cell receptor beta chain emerged from a study of blood T cell repertoires in COVID-19. About the study: COVID-19 samples collected from the United States, Italy and Spain covered acute and convalescent phases.

Per germline, CDR1 MGHRA and CDR2 YSYEKL. The V end lost 0 bases, the J end lost 1 base, and 10 bases lay between the germline ends. The CDR3 contains 15 residues. Method: immunoSEQ multiplex PCR; TCRdb's copy keeps in-frame clones and lacks some. The data contain about 59,000 clones, approximately 82% of them singletons. This TCR derives from a man at least 80 years old with acute or convalescent COVID-19. Specimen: peripheral blood. The chain carries TRBV4-1 and TRBJ2-7, with D possibly TRBD1 on 6 matching bases. In DNA form, the CDR3 reads TGCGCCAGCAGCCAAGATCAGGGGATTTCCTACGAGCAGTACTTC. It yields the protein CASSQDQGISYEQYF.